The 14 T cell receptor beta chains below come from one sample, sequenced in a study of blood T cells in healthy people across ages (dated by TCRdb to between 2015 and 2016). Library preparation employed 5' RACE. A second PCR of roughly 6 to 12 cycles was run with a J-beta primer mix and a sample-barcoded 5' primer. Through fastp at Q25 and MiXCR, TCRdb rebuilt clones from the public reads, retaining in-frame beta chains. Each CDR3 protein gets just one entry, which takes the most common genes and DNA from the rows behind it. In all, the sample holds fewer than 2 million distinct CDR3 sequences, and roughly 43% of those were seen once. The biggest ten clones account for approximately 22% of the sample. The sequenced sample consisted of blood. The source of these receptors is a human donor in good health.

About this clonotype itself: Sequence at one end of the junction differs from germline and may be a read error. The chain recombines TRBV29-1 with TRBJ2-4, with unresolved D. CDR3 size: 13 residues. CDR1 is SQVTM, CDR2 ANQGSEA, per germline. CDR3: CSVIINQPNIRYF. The CDR3 DNA reads TGCAGCGTTATTATTAACCAACCAAACATTCGGTACTTC.

This clonotype was observed a handful of times. The rearrangement links TRBV7-2 to TRBJ2-4; 10 nucleotides line up with TRBD2. CDR1 and CDR2 from the germline V gene are SGHTA and FQGNSA. After removal of 3 bases from V and 0 bases from J, the junction contained 5 bases not matched to a gene. This CDR3 region has 17 residues. This CDR3 is CASSFSGGTLAKNIQYF. The CDR3 coding sequence is TGTGCCAGCAGCTTTAGCGGGGGGACTCTAGCCAAAAACATTCAGTACTTC.

This chain links TRBV7-9 with TRBJ2-5; D is unresolved. Germline V lookup: CDR1 SEHNR, CDR2 FQNEAQ (reference sequence). This CDR3 contains 13 residues. Trimming took off 6 bases at V and 2 bases at J, with 10 bases between the two ends. The chain's CDR3 is CASRHPEQETQYF. The CDR3 nucleotides are TGTGCCAGCAGACACCCGGAACAAGAGACCCAGTACTTC.

On this clonotype itself: This may stem from a read error, because a much larger clone lies one nucleotide away. The chain carries TRBV4-1 and TRBJ2-5; TRBD1 might be the D (6 bases). The germline V gene has CDR1 MGHRA and CDR2 YSYEKL. V was pared by 1 base and J by 0 bases, with 6 bases between. This CDR3 has 14 amino acids. CDR3 amino acids: CASSQGTDQETQYF. The CDR3 region has the DNA TGCGCCAGCAGCCAAGGGACAGACCAAGAGACCCAGTACTTC.

This clonotype was counted only a few times. The chain is built from TRBV20-1 and TRBJ1-5, with D possibly TRBD1 on 5 matching bases. CDR3 length: 13 residues. The germline V and J ends were trimmed by 3 bases and 3 bases, with 9 bases remaining between them. Germline CDR1 DFQATT, CDR2 SNEGSKA (reference sequence). The CDR3 spells CSARGDLNQPQHF. The DNA of the CDR3 is TGCAGTGCTAGGGGGGACCTCAATCAGCCCCAGCATTTT.

V usage is TRBV4-3 and J usage is TRBJ2-6; tentatively, D is TRBD2 (5 bases). The V and J ends lost 1 base and 7 bases respectively, with 17 bases between them. Germline V CDR1 and CDR2: LGHNA, YSLEER. This CDR3 has 17 amino acids. The CDR3 region is CASSQVTTRRGANVLTF. The CDR3 bases are TGCGCCAGCAGCCAAGTCACGACACGCCGGGGAGCCAACGTCCTGACTTTC.

In this sample, this clonotype turned up many times. The chain joins TRBV5-1 to TRBJ2-7; D uncertain. This CDR3 comprises 14 residues. Per the germline V gene, CDR1 is SGHRS and CDR2 is YFSETQ. V lost 0 bases and J lost 0, with 7 bases in between. The CDR3 loop is CASSLERGSYEQYF. As DNA, the CDR3 is TGCGCCAGCAGCTTGGAGCGAGGCTCCTACGAGCAGTACTTC.

This sequence joins TRBV12-3 or TRBV12-4 and TRBJ2-5; TRBD1 matches 12 bases. The ends lost 6 bases at V and 0 bases at J; junction bases unmatched: 8. The CDR3 totals 17 residues. CDR3 in DNA: TGTGCCAGCAGCCAGGGACAGGGGGCTTTGTACCAAGAGACCCAGTACTTC. Its translation: CASSQGQGALYQETQYF.

This clonotype was detected only a few times. This chain uses TRBV19 with TRBJ2-3, with 7 bases lining up with TRBD2. The germline V gene encodes CDR1 LNHDA and CDR2 SQIVND (reference sequence). V was pared by 6 bases and J by 2 bases, with 5 bases of the junction left unmatched. The CDR3 is 14 residues long. The DNA of the CDR3 is TGTGCCAGTAGCGGGGGGAGCCACACAGATACGCAGTATTTT. As protein: CASSGGSHTDTQYF. The full variable domain, its missing parts supplied by reference TRBV19 and TRBJ2-3, is DGGITQSPKYLFRKEGQNVTLSCEQNLNHDAMYWYRQDPGQGLRLIYYSQIVNDFQKGDIAEGYSVSREKKESFPLTVTSAQKNPTAFYLCASSGGSHTDTQYFGPGTRLTVL.

The rearrangement links TRBV7-2 to TRBJ2-7, with 12 bases fitting TRBD2. V lost 2 bases, J lost 5 bases, and 1 base stayed unmatched. The CDR3 runs to 14 residues. Per the germline V gene, CDR1 is SGHTA and CDR2 is FQGNSA. In DNA form, the CDR3 reads TGTGCCAGCAGCTTAAGACTAGCGGGGGACGAGCAGTACTTC. This gives the protein CASSLRLAGDEQYF.

This clonotype was detected a few times. The chain links TRBV4-2 to TRBJ2-7, with D maybe TRBD2 (5 bases). Germline CDR1 reads LGHNA; CDR2 reads YNFKEQ. The V end was cut by 4 bases, the J end by 6 bases, with 22 bases between. There are 16 residues in the CDR3. In nucleotides, the CDR3 is TGTGCCAGCAGCCCGACAAGTCTACGGGAACATGGCGAGCAGTACTTC. Amino acid sequence: CASSPTSLREHGEQYF.

This clonotype was found a few times. The rearrangement joins TRBV20-1 to TRBJ1-2; possibly TRBD1 for D (5 bases). V was trimmed by 8 bases and J by 7 bases, leaving 14 bases between them. The germline gives CDR1 DFQATT, CDR2 SNEGSKA (reference sequence). The CDR3 totals 11 residues. CDR3 amino acids: CSTYRQRGYTF. The CDR3 coding sequence is TGCAGTACATACAGGCAGCGTGGCTACACCTTC.

The genes are TRBV4-1 and TRBJ1-4, with D maybe TRBD1 (6 bases). The germline V and J ends were trimmed by 0 bases and 7 bases, with 18 bases remaining between them. Germline V CDR1 and CDR2: MGHRA, YSYEKL. The CDR3 runs 17 residues. The CDR3 here is CASSQDLQGSYGEKLFF. DNA of the CDR3: TGCGCCAGCAGCCAAGATCTCCAGGGGTCATATGGTGAAAAACTGTTTTTT.

The J gene is TRBJ2-7, the V gene TRBV28, with 7 bases aligning to TRBD1. The junction had 8 bases not matched to a gene; V was cut back by 10 bases and J by 5 bases. Germline CDR1 and CDR2: MDHEN and SYDVKM. The CDR3 is made up of 12 amino acids. DNA for the CDR3: TGTGCCACCTCGACAGGGCACGACGAGCAGTACTTC. Translated, it gives CATSTGHDEQYF.